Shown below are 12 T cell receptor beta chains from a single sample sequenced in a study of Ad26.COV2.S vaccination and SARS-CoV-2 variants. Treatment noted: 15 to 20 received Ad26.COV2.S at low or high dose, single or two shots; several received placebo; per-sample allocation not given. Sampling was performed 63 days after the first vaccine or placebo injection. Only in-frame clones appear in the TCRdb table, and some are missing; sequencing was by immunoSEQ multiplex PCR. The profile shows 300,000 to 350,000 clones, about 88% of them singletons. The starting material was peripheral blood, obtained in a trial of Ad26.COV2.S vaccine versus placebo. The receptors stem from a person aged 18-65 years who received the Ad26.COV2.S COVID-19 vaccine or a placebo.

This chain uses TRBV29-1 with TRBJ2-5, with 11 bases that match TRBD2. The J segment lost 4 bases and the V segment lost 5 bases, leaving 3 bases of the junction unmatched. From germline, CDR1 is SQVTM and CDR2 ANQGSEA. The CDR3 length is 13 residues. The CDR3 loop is CSVRTSGGETQYF. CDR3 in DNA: TGCAGCGTTCGAACTAGCGGGGGAGAGACCCAGTACTTC.

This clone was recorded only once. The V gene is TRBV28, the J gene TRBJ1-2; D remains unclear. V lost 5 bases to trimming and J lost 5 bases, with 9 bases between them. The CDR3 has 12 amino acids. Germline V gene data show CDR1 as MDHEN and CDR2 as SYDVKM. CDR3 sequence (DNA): TGTGCCAGCAGTGGGTCGTGGTATGGCTACACCTTC. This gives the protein CASSGSWYGYTF.

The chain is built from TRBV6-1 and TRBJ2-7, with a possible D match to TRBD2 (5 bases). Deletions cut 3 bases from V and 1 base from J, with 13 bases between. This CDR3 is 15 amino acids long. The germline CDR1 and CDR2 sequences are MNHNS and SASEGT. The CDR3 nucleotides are TGTGCCAGCAGTGATCGAGGGAATCCGTCCTACGAGCAGTACTTC. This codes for CASSDRGNPSYEQYF.

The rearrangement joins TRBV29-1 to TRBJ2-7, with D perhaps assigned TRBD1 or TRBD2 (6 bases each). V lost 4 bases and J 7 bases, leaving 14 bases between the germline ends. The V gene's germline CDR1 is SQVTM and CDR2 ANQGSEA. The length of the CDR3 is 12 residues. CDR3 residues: CSVGGQGREQYF. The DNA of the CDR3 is TGCAGCGTTGGGGGGCAGGGGAGGGAGCAGTACTTC.

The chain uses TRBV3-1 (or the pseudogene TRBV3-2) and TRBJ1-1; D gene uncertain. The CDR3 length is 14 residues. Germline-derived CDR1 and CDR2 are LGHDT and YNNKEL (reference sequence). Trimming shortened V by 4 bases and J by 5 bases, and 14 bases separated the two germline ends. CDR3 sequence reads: CASSPAYVATEAFF. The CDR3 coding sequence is TGTGCCAGCAGCCCAGCCTATGTGGCAACTGAAGCTTTCTTT.

The chain's CDR3 is CASSLVAGPNNEQFF. The CDR3 DNA is TGTGCCAGCAGTTTGGTAGCGGGGCCGAACAATGAGCAGTTCTTC. This chain connects TRBV28 to TRBJ2-1; TRBD2 agrees at 8 bases. The CDR3 length is 15 residues. Germline values: CDR1 MDHEN, CDR2 SYDVKM. The V segment lost 3 bases and the J segment 5 bases; nucleotides outside the gene matches: 6.

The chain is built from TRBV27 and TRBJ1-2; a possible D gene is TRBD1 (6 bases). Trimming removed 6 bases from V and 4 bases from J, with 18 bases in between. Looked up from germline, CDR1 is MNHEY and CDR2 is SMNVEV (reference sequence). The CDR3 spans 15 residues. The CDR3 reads CASSATGNRGYGYTF. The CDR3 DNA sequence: TGTGCCAGCAGCGCGACAGGAAATAGGGGCTATGGCTACACCTTC.

CDR3 residues: CASSFRVNYGYTF. CDR3 coding DNA: TGTGCCAGCAGCTTCAGGGTTAACTATGGCTACACCTTC. The gene calls are TRBV5-8 and TRBJ1-2, with D maybe TRBD1 (5 bases). CDR1 and CDR2 (germline): SGHTS, YDEGEE. This CDR3 has 13 residues. The V and J ends lost 2 bases and 1 base respectively, with 6 bases between them.

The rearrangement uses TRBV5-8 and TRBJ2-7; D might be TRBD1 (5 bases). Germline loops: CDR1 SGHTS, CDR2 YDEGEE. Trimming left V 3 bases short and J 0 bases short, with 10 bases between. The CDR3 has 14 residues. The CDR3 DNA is TGTGCCAGCAGCTCGACAGATAGCTCCTACGAGCAGTACTTC. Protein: CASSSTDSSYEQYF.

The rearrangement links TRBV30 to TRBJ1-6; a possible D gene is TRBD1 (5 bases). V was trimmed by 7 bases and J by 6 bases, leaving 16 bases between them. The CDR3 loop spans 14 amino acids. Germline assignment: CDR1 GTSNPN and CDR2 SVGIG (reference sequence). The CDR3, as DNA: TGTGCCTTCTCTCTGGGACGGAGTAATTCACCCCTCCACTTT. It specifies CAFSLGRSNSPLHF.

The CDR3 bases are TGTGCCAGCAGCTTAGACAATGCGTACGAGCAGTACTTC. It translates to CASSLDNAYEQYF. The chain is built from TRBV7-9 and TRBJ2-7; D is undetermined. The CDR3 runs to 13 residues. Germline lookup yields CDR1 SEHNR and CDR2 FQNEAQ (reference sequence). The V gene lost 1 base and the J gene lost 4 bases, with 8 bases spanning the gap.

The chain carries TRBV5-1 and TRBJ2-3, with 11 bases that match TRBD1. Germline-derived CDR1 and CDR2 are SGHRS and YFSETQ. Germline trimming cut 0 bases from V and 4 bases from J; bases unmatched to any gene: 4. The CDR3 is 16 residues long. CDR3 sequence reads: CASSLAGQGVADTQYF. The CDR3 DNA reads TGCGCCAGCAGCTTGGCGGGACAGGGGGTAGCAGATACGCAGTATTTT.